The 21 T cell receptor beta chains presented below share a single source sample, sequenced in a study of CD8 T cells in ankylosing spondylitis. No cognate antigen is known for these TCRs. TCRdb passed the 5' RACE reads through MiXCR, listing each CDR3 protein once. The sample has 450,000 to 550,000 distinct CDR3 sequences, about 5% seen once. The study, taken as a whole, reports: It appeared that ankylosing spondylitis blood was characterized by a TCR beta motif of several highly homologous variants.

Sequencing input: blood, either unsorted or a sorted T cell fraction (not recorded which). Every receptor here comes from a male donor with ankylosing spondylitis.

This clonotype has a count of ten or more. The chain employs TRBV7-9 and TRBJ1-6; D is unresolved. The CDR3 is 16 residues long. Germline-derived CDR1 and CDR2 are SEHNR and FQNEAQ (reference sequence). Trimming removed 1 base at V and 2 bases at J, with 9 bases between. CDR3 coding DNA: TGTGCCAGCAGCTTAGGATCCCGTGCCTATAATTCACCCCTCCACTTT. This translates into CASSLGSRAYNSPLHF.

At least ten counts were recorded for this clonotype. The chain is built from TRBV4-3 and TRBJ1-4; D is perhaps TRBD1 (5 bases). CDR1 is LGHNA and CDR2 is YSLEER in the germline V gene. CDR3 size: 15 residues. Trimming removed 5 bases at V and 2 bases at J, with 12 bases between. The CDR3 reads CASSRYRGTNEKLFF. The CDR3 nucleotides are TGCGCCAGCAGCAGGTATAGGGGCACTAATGAAAAACTGTTTTTT.

This clonotype was seen only a few times. This rearrangement joins TRBV6-5 to TRBJ2-5, with 7 bases fitting TRBD1. Germline V gives CDR1 MNHEY, CDR2 SVGAGI. The CDR3 is 16 residues long. The ends lost 7 bases at V and 0 bases at J; junction bases unmatched: 11. As DNA, the CDR3 is TGTGCCAGCATTTTGATAGGGACAGCCTACCAAGAGACCCAGTACTTC. Translated: CASILIGTAYQETQYF.

The rearrangement links TRBV6-2 or TRBV6-3 to TRBJ1-5; D call uncertain. The CDR3 has 13 residues. Germline CDR1 is MNHEY and CDR2 is SVGEGT. Trimming stripped 4 bases from V and 1 base from J, with 5 bases between. The CDR3 nucleotides read TGTGCCAGCAGTTGGGAAAGCAATCAGCCCCAGCATTTT. It yields the protein CASSWESNQPQHF.

This clonotype came up many times. The V call is TRBV6-5, the J call TRBJ2-7; no definite D call. The CDR3 runs 15 residues. Germline CDR1 MNHEY, CDR2 SVGAGI. Deletions cut 0 bases from V and 2 bases from J, with 11 bases between. The CDR3 protein is CASSYSRSATYEQYF. For the CDR3, the DNA is TGTGCCAGCAGTTACTCGCGGTCAGCCACCTACGAGCAGTACTTC.

This clonotype was recorded at least ten times. The chain has TRBV4-2 and TRBJ2-7; weak D call: TRBD2 (6 bases). The V end was cut by 0 bases, the J end by 9 bases, with 24 bases between. Germline loops: CDR1 LGHNA, CDR2 YNFKEQ. CDR3 size: 17 residues. This CDR3 is CASSQETVASAISMQYF. The CDR3 DNA reads as TGTGCCAGCAGCCAAGAGACGGTCGCTAGCGCGATAAGTATGCAGTACTTC.

The gene calls are TRBV20-1 and TRBJ2-7, with D possibly matching TRBD1 (5 bases). The germline V gene encodes CDR1 DFQATT and CDR2 SNEGSKA (reference sequence). V lost 1 base to trimming and J lost 3 bases, with 13 bases between them. The length of the CDR3 is 14 residues. The CDR3: CSARGQGLGYEQYF. The CDR3 DNA reads as TGCAGTGCTAGAGGCCAGGGTTTGGGCTACGAGCAGTACTTC.

This clonotype has a handful of counts. The chain recombines TRBV11-2 with TRBJ2-3, with no clear D. CDR3 length: 15 residues. Looked up from germline, CDR1 is SGHAT and CDR2 is FQNNGV. V lost 1 base and J lost 2, with 10 bases in between. CDR3 sequence (DNA): TGTGCCAGCAGCTTAGCTATCCGGCCCACAGATACGCAGTATTTT. This translates into CASSLAIRPTDTQYF.

This clonotype has only a few counts. The CDR3 coding sequence is TGTGCCAGTAGTTACCGACAGGGGGAAAGCTCCTACGAGCAGTACTTC. It translates to CASSYRQGESSYEQYF. This chain links TRBV19 with TRBJ2-7, with 9 positions matching TRBD1. CDR1 LNHDA and CDR2 SQIVND come from the germline V gene (reference sequence). Trimming removed 5 bases from V and 0 bases from J; junction bases left unmatched: 8. The CDR3 has 16 amino acids.

This clonotype has at least ten counts. J is TRBJ2-5 and V is TRBV20-1; D is unresolved. The CDR3 sequence is 15 residues long. Germline CDR1 is DFQATT and CDR2 is SNEGSKA (reference sequence). Trimming took 4 bases from V and 3 from J, leaving 18 bases between them. Here the CDR3 DNA reads TGCAGTGCTAAACCGGGCCCGGGCCCCAAAGAGACCCAGTACTTC. It is translated as CSAKPGPGPKETQYF.

There are a few counts of this clonotype. The chain is built from TRBV7-6 and TRBJ2-7; 8 nucleotides match TRBD2. The CDR3 extends over 15 amino acids. The germline CDR1 and CDR2 sequences are SGHVS and FNYEAQ. J lost 6 bases, V lost 3 bases, and 10 bases had no gene match. CDR3 in DNA: TGTGCCAGCAGCTTGGGAGCGGGAGCCTTCACCGAGCAGTACTTC. It encodes CASSLGAGAFTEQYF.

This clonotype was counted ten times or more. The V gene is TRBV7-9, the J gene TRBJ2-7; 14 bases line up with TRBD2. The CDR3 has 17 amino acids. V shed 2 bases, J shed 0 bases, and the junction held 3 bases outside the gene matches. Per germline, CDR1 SEHNR and CDR2 FQNEAQ (reference sequence). CDR3 in amino acids: CASSLTGLAGDSYEQYF. The DNA of the CDR3 is TGTGCCAGCAGCTTAACGGGACTAGCGGGGGACTCCTACGAGCAGTACTTC.

This clonotype appeared many times. J is TRBJ2-1 and V is TRBV12-3 or TRBV12-4; D is uncertain. Trimming took off 6 bases at V and 11 bases at J, with 14 bases between the two ends. This CDR3 region has 12 residues. The CDR3 spells CASSLPRSQQFF. The CDR3 DNA sequence: TGTGCCAGCAGCCTTCCGAGGTCTCAGCAGTTCTTC.

This chain uses TRBV7-2 with TRBJ2-3, with D tentatively TRBD2 (6 bases). The CDR3 has 15 amino acids. V lost 3 bases to trimming and J lost 5 bases, with 15 bases between them. From germline, CDR1 is SGHTA and CDR2 FQGNSA. The CDR3 region is CASSFAGSRLDTQYF. The DNA of the CDR3 is TGTGCCAGCAGCTTCGCGGGAAGTAGGCTAGATACGCAGTATTTT. Drawing the rest from reference TRBV7-2 and TRBJ2-3, the complete variable domain is GAGVSQSPSNKVTEKGKDVELRCDPISGHTALYWYRQSLGQGLEFLIYFQGNSAPDKSGLPSDRFSAERTGGSVSTLTIQRTQQEDSAVYLCASSFAGSRLDTQYFGPGTRLTVL.

This clonotype was seen at least ten times. The V and J genes are TRBV20-1 and TRBJ1-1; D might be TRBD1 (5 bases). The CDR3 is 13 amino acids. Germline values: CDR1 DFQATT, CDR2 SNEGSKA (reference sequence). The V end lost 2 bases, the J end lost 4 bases, and 11 bases lay between the germline ends. The chain's CDR3 is CSARLGLSTEAFF. The DNA for the CDR3 is TGCAGTGCTAGATTGGGACTGTCCACTGAAGCTTTCTTT.

Ten or more counts support this clonotype. V and J are TRBV5-1 and TRBJ1-2; 8 positions agree with TRBD1. Trimming cost V 4 bases and J 8 bases; bases outside gene matches: 13. Germline CDR1 and CDR2: SGHRS and YFSETQ. The CDR3 consists of 15 residues. The CDR3 is CASSRGQGDTGGYTF. CDR3 sequence (DNA): TGCGCCAGCAGCCGCGGACAGGGCGATACGGGAGGCTACACCTTC.

This clonotype was seen many times. CDR3 protein: CASSLAGFYYNEQFF. DNA for the CDR3: TGTGCCAGCAGCTTAGCGGGTTTCTACTACAATGAGCAGTTCTTC. This rearrangement joins TRBV7-9 to TRBJ2-1; no clear D gene. Germline lookup yields CDR1 SEHNR and CDR2 FQNEAQ (reference sequence). This CDR3 contains 15 residues. Trimming stripped 0 bases from V and 3 bases from J, with 9 bases between.

This rearrangement joins TRBV7-3 to TRBJ1-4; D perhaps matches TRBD1 (6 bases). V shed 5 bases and J shed 8 bases, with 12 bases lying between them. The CDR3 extends over 13 amino acids. Germline V gene data show CDR1 as SGHTA and CDR2 as FQGTGA. For the CDR3, the DNA is TGTGCCAGCAGCACCAGAAGGGGGGAAAAACTGTTTTTT. The encoded protein is CASSTRRGEKLFF.

The rearrangement links TRBV20-1 to TRBJ1-1, with D unresolved. This CDR3 contains 13 residues. Per germline, CDR1 DFQATT and CDR2 SNEGSKA (reference sequence). Trimming shortened V by 4 bases and J by 1 base, and 10 bases separated the two germline ends. The CDR3 loop is CSAIRSTNTEAFF. DNA for the CDR3: TGCAGTGCTATCCGCAGCACGAACACTGAAGCTTTCTTT.

J is TRBJ2-1 and V is TRBV12-3 or TRBV12-4; 12 nucleotides line up with TRBD2. V shed 11 bases and J 0 bases; nucleotides not matched to a gene: 17. CDR3 size: 19 residues. The CDR3 coding sequence is TGTGCCTTCAGTTTGATCAGACTAGCGGGGGTGAACTCCTACAATGAGCAGTTCTTC. Translation: CAFSLIRLAGVNSYNEQFF.

This clonotype was seen more than once but under ten times. The chain combines TRBV28 with TRBJ1-3; no clear D. This CDR3 spans 17 amino acids. Trimming pared 5 bases from V and 2 bases from J, leaving 19 bases between. Germline lookup yields CDR1 MDHEN and CDR2 SYDVKM. The CDR3 DNA reads TGTGCCAGCAGTCTTCCAGATCCCGATAGGCCTGGAAACACCATATATTTT. It is translated as CASSLPDPDRPGNTIYF.